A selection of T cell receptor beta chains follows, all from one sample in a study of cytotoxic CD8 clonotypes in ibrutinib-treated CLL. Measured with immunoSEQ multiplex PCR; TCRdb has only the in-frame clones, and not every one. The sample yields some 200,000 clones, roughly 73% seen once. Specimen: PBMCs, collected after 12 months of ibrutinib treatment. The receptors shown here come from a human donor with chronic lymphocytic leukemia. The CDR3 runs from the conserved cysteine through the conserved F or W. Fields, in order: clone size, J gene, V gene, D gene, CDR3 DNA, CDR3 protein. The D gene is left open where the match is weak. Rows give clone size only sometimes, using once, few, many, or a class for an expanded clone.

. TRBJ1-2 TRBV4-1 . TGCGCCAGCAGCCAAGTTCCCCCCCCGGGACTAAACTATGGCTACACCTTC CASSQVPPPGLNYGYTF
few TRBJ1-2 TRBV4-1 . TGCGCCAGCAGCCAAGCCCCGGGACCGCTAACGTACCCGGGTGGCTACACCTTC CASSQAPGPLTYPGGYTF
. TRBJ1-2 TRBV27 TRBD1 TGTGCCAGCAGTTTATCAGGGGGCTTCTATGGCTACACCTTC CASSLSGGFYGYTF
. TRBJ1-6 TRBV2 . TGTGCCACCCGAAGCCGGGGAGGGTCACCCCTCCACTTT CATRSRGGSPLHF
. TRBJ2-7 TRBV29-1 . TGCAGCGTTGGCCCAGACCCCTACGAGCAGTACTTC CSVGPDPYEQYF
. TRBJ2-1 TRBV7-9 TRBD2 TGTGCCAGCAGCTTAACTAGCGGGGGGGCCGATTCCTACAATGAGCAGTTCTTC CASSLTSGGADSYNEQFF
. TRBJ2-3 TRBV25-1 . TGTGCCAGCAGGCTTTCGAGAGGCACAGATACGCAGTATTTT CASRLSRGTDTQYF
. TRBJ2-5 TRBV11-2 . TGTGCCAGCAGCTCTAGAATGGCCGGGACCGAAGAGACCCAGTACTTC CASSSRMAGTEETQYF
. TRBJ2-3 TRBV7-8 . TGTGCCAGCAGCTTAGCGGTCGATACGCAGTATTTT CASSLAVDTQYF
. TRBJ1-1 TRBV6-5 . TGTGCCAGCAGTTCCATGGCAGGTAAAGCTTTCTTT CASSSMAGKAFF
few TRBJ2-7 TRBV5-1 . TGCGCCAGCAGCTTGGAAGGTCCGGGCTACGAGCAGTACTTC CASSLEGPGYEQYF
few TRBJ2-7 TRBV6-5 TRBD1 TGTGCCAGCAGTTACTCCGGGACAGGGGAGTACGAGCAGTACTTC CASSYSGTGEYEQYF
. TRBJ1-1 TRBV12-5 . TGTGCTAGTGGTTTGGGAGACAGGCCGAACACTGAAGCTTTCTTT CASGLGDRPNTEAFF
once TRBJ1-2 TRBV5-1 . TGCGCCAGCAGCTTGGCCCAAAAGGACGGGAAGGATGGCTACACCTTC CASSLAQKDGKDGYTF
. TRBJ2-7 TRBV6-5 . TGTGCCAGCAGTTATGGGGACGAGCAGTACTTC CASSYGDEQYF
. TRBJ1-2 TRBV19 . TGTGCCAGTAGTATGTCCCCGAAAAATATAGTAGGCTACACCTTC CASSMSPKNIVGYTF
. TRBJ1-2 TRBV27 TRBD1 TGTGCCAGCAGCCAAGACAGGGGGGGCTATGGCTACACCTTC CASSQDRGGYGYTF
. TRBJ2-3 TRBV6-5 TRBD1 TGTGCCAGCAGTTACGGGACAGTCCTCACAGATACGCAGTATTTT CASSYGTVLTDTQYF
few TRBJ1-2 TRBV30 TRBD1 TGTGCCTGGAGTCCGGACAGGGGGCCGCCCTCTGTTCGCTATGGCTACACCTTC CAWSPDRGPPSVRYGYTF
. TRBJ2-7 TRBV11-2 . TGTGCCAGCAGCTTCCCAGCGTCGGGGTTGTACGAGCAGTACTTC CASSFPASGLYEQYF
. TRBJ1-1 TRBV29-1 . TGCAGCGTTGGACAGACCCGACGAGGCACTGAAGCTTTCTTT CSVGQTRRGTEAFF
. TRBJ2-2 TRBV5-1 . TGCGCCAGCAGCGGGGGACCAATCACCGGGGAGCTGTTTTTT CASSGGPITGELFF
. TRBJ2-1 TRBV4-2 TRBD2 TGTGCCAGCAGCCAGGGGGGGGGACTAGCCTATGGTGAGCAGTTCTTC CASSQGGGLAYGEQFF
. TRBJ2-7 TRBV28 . TGTGCCAGCAACGGAGGGGGCTCCTACGAGCAGTACTTC CASNGGGSYEQYF
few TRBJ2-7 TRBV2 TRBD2 TGTGCCAGCAGGGGGACTAGCGGGCTTAGCTCCTACGAGCAGTACTTC CASRGTSGLSSYEQYF
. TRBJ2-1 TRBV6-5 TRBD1 TGTGCCAGCAGTAGGGACAGGAGGCAGTATGAGCAGTTCTTC CASSRDRRQYEQFF
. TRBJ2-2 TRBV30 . TGTGCCTGGATCCCGGCGAACACCGGGGAGCTGTTTTTT CAWIPANTGELFF
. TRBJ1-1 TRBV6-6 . TGTGCCAGCAGTTACCGGAACACTGAAGCTTTCTTT CASSYRNTEAFF
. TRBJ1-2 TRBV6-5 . TGTGCCAGCAGCAGTATCCGGGACGACTATGGCTACACCTTC CASSSIRDDYGYTF
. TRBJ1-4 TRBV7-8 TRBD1 TGTGCCAGCAGCCGGACAGGGGTTAATGAAAAACTGTTTTTT CASSRTGVNEKLFF
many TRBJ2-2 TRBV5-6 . TGTGCCAGTACCCTAGGGCTACTCACCGGGGAGCTGTTTTTT CASTLGLLTGELFF
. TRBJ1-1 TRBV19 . TGTGCCAGTAGTATTCGTGCACAGGCGCACACTGAAGCTTTCTTT CASSIRAQAHTEAFF
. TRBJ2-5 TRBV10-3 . TGTGCCACCTCGGGGGTGGTGGAGACCCAGTACTTC CATSGVVETQYF
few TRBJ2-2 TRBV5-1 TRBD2 TGCGCCAGCACGTTTATAGCGGGAGCATCTGGGGAGCTGTTTTTT CASTFIAGASGELFF
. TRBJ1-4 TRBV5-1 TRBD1 TGCGCCAGCAGCATTACGGGACAGGGAAGTGAAAAACTGTTTTTT CASSITGQGSEKLFF
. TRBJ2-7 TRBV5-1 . TGCGCATCCAGGGGTGCCCTCTCCTACGAGCAGTACTTC CASRGALSYEQYF
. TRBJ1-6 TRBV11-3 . TGTGCCAGCAGCATGAACCTTAATTCACCCCTCCACTTT CASSMNLNSPLHF
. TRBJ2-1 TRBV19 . TGTGCCAGTAGTATGAAGGGCCCTTGGGATGAGCAGTTCTTC CASSMKGPWDEQFF
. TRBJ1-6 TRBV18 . TGTGCCAGCTCCCCGCAGGGCTCCGGTTACAATTCACCCCTCCACTTT CASSPQGSGYNSPLHF
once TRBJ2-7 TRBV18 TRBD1 TGTGCCAGCTCACCAGGAGACAGGGGGGCCTACGAGCAGTACTTC CASSPGDRGAYEQYF
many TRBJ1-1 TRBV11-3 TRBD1 TGTGCCAGCAGTTACAGGGGGCGTCGGTCTTTCTTT CASSYRGRRSFF
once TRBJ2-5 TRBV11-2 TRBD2 TGTGCCAGCAGCGACCGGACTAGCGGTAAAGAGACCCAGTACTTC CASSDRTSGKETQYF
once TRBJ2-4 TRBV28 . TGTGCCAGCAGAAAGGGGATCCTCATAGCCAAAAACATTCAGTACTTC CASRKGILIAKNIQYF
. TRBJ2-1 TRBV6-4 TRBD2 TGTGCCAGCAGCGGAGCGGGGGGAAGCTACAATGAGCAGTTCTTC CASSGAGGSYNEQFF
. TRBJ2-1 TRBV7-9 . TGTGCCAGCAGCTTTGATACCACCTACAATGAGCAGTTCTTC CASSFDTTYNEQFF
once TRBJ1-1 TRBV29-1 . TGCAGCGTTGCATCATTCGAAGCTTTCTTT CSVASFEAFF
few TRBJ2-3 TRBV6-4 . TGTGCCAGCAGTGACTCCCTAGGAACAGATACGCAGTATTTT CASSDSLGTDTQYF
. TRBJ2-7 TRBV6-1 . TGTGCCAGCAGTGAAGCGCTCACAGGCTGGGACTACGAGCAGTACTTC CASSEALTGWDYEQYF
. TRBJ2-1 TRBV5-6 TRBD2 TGTGCCAGCAGCTGGGGACTAGCCAGCGAGCAGTTCTTC CASSWGLASEQFF
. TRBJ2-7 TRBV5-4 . TGTGCCAGCAGCTTGGATTATGGCAACCGCTACGAGCAGTACTTC CASSLDYGNRYEQYF
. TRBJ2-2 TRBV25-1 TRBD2 TGTGCCAGCAGTGAATTGGGGAGGGACACCGGGGAGCTGTTTTTT CASSELGRDTGELFF
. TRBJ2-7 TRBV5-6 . TGTGCCAGCAGCTTGGTGAACCAGTACGAGCAGTACTTC CASSLVNQYEQYF
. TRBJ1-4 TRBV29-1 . TGCAGCGTTGTGGGTGGAATCTCAACTAATGAAAAACTGTTTTTT CSVVGGISTNEKLFF